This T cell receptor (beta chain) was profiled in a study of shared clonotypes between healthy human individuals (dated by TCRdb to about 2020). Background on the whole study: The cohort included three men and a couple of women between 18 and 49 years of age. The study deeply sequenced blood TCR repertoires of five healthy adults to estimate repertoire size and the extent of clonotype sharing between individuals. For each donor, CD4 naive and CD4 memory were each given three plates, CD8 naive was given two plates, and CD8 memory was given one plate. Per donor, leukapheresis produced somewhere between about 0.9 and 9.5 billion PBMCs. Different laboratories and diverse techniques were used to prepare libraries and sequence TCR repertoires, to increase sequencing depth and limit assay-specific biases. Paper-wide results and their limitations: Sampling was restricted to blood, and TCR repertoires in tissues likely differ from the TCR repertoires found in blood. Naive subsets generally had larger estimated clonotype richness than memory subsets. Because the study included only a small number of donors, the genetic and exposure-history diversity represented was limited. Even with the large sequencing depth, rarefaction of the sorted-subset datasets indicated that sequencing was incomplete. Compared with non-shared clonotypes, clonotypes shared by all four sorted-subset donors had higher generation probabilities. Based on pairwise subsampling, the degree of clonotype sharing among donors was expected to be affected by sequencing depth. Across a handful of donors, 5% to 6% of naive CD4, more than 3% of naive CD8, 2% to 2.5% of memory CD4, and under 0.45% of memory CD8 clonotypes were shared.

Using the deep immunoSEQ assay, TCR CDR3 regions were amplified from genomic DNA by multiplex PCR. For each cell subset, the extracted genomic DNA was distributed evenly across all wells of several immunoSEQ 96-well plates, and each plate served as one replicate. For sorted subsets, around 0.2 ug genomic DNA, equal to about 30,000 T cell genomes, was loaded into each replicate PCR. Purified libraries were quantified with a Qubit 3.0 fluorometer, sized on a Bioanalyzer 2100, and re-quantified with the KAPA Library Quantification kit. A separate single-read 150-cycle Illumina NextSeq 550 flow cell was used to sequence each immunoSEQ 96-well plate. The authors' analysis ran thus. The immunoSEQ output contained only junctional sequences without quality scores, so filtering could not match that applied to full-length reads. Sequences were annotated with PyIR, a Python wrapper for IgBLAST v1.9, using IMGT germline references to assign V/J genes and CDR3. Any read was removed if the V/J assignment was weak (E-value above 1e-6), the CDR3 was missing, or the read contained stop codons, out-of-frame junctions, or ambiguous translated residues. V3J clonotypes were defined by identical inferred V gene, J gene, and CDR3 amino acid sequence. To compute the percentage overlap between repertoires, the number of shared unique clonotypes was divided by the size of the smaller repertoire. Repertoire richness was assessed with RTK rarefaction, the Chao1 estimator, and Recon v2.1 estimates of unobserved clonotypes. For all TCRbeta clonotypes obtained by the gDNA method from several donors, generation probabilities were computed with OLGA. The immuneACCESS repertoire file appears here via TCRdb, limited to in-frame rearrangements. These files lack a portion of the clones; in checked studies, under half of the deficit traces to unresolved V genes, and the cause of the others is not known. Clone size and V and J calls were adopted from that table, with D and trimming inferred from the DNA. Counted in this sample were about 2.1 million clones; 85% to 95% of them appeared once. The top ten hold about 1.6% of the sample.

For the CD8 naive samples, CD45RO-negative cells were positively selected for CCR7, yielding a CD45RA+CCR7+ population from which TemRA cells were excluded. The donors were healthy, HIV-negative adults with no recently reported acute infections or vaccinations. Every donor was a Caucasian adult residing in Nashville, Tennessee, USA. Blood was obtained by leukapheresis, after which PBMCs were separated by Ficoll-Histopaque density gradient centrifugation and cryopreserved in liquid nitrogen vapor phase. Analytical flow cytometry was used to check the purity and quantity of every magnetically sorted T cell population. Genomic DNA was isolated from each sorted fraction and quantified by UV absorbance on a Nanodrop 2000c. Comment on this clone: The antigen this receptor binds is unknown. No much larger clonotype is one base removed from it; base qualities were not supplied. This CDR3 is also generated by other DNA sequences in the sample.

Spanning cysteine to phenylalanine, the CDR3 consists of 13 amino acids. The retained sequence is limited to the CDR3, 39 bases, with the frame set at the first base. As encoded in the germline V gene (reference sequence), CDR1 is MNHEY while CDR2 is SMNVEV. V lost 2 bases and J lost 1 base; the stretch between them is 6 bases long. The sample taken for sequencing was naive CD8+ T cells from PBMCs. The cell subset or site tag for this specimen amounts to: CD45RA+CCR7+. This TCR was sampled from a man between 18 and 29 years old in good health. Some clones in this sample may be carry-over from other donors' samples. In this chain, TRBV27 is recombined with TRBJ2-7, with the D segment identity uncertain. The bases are TGTGCCAGCAGTTTAGGTTGGTCCTACGAGCAGTACTTC. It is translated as CASSLGWSYEQYF.